A selection of T cell receptor beta chains follows, all from one sample in a study of T-cell memory formation after mild COVID-19. One entry per CDR3 protein, called by TCRdb with MiXCR from the 5' RACE reads. The repertoire holds about 280,000 distinct CDR3 sequences, with under 8.5% as singletons. The sequencing sample was made of PBMCs or a T cell subset sorted from them (not recorded which). The receptors shown here come from a man between 18 and 35 years old who had mild COVID-19 (a few samples of this study predate the infection). Cell type and time point are not known. The CDR3 runs from the conserved cysteine through the conserved F or W.

j_call cdr3_length v_call cdr3_aa
TRBJ2-1 14 TRBV5-4 CASSLRQGVDEQFF
TRBJ1-2 14 TRBV12-3/TRBV12-4 CASTPYGTSGGYTF
TRBJ2-3 16 TRBV9 CASSDPASGGRDTQYF
TRBJ2-1 15 TRBV10-3 CAISYLAGDYNEQFF
TRBJ1-2 13 TRBV3-1 CASSQGSSYGYTF
TRBJ2-1 13 TRBV5-5 CASSLGVGHEQFF
TRBJ1-5 15 TRBV24-1 CATSGTGVGNQPQHF
TRBJ1-5 15 TRBV28 CASSSGGGNNQPQHF
TRBJ1-2 14 TRBV5-6 CASSLDLRRGGYTF
TRBJ2-7 14 TRBV4-2 CASSQELAIYEQYF
TRBJ1-1 14 TRBV5-1 CASSRGVSNTEAFF
TRBJ1-2 14 TRBV9 CASSPIDSPYGYTF
TRBJ2-3 16 TRBV5-5 CASSLAVGGLADTQYF
TRBJ2-1 13 TRBV7-3 CASSYAGGGEQFF
TRBJ2-3 14 TRBV20-1 CSARDQDPTDTQYF
TRBJ1-2 15 TRBV5-6 CASSLTGTGRFGYTF
TRBJ1-6 14 TRBV4-2 CASSQGGVQSPLHF
TRBJ2-1 14 TRBV6-5 CASSVPSISNEQFF
TRBJ1-2 15 TRBV4-1 CASSQESRDSYGYTF
TRBJ1-1 12 TRBV20-1 CSAREPGQEVFF
TRBJ2-5 12 TRBV20-1 CSIRQGEETQYF
TRBJ2-5 14 TRBV7-3 CASSRGGVRETQYF
TRBJ2-7 13 TRBV19 CASSKLDIHEQYF
TRBJ2-3 16 TRBV20-1 CSARDAGRASTDTQYF
TRBJ2-5 14 TRBV9 CASSVEGEQETQYF
TRBJ2-2 14 TRBV20-1 CSAGTLANTGELFF
TRBJ1-5 16 TRBV10-3 CAISESAGGAAQPQHF
TRBJ1-2 15 TRBV5-1 CASSSNPGPVFGYTF
TRBJ1-6 15 TRBV23-1 CASSHARGTDSPLHF
TRBJ2-2 15 TRBV4-3 CASSQDDRSTGELFF
TRBJ1-1 13 TRBV12-3/TRBV12-4 CASSLGAVAEAFF
TRBJ2-7 15 TRBV6-5 CASSYSSAFSYEQYF
TRBJ1-6 13 TRBV6-5 CASSYEGYSPLHF
TRBJ1-6 14 TRBV12-3/TRBV12-4 CASTPTAHNSPLHF
TRBJ1-2 13 TRBV11-2 CASSTGVNYGYTF
TRBJ2-3 19 TRBV9 CASSVDGRLVDRHTDTQYF
TRBJ1-2 13 TRBV5-1 CASSFVQDRGYTF
TRBJ1-2 13 TRBV20-1 CSARESAATGYTF
TRBJ2-2 12 TRBV5-1 CASSLDAGELFF
TRBJ1-2 16 TRBV3-1 CASSQEWGQPNYGYTF
TRBJ2-3 15 TRBV5-1 CASSLATRSTDTQYF
TRBJ2-1 13 TRBV20-1 CSAMDSLYNEQFF
TRBJ2-1 16 TRBV10-3 CAISDPGTGLDNEQFF
TRBJ1-4 17 TRBV4-1 CASSPTPRSSGNEKLFF
TRBJ2-3 15 TRBV4-2 CASSQEAVSTDTQYF
TRBJ2-2 18 TRBV6-2/TRBV6-3 CASSYSTAGGLNTGELFF
TRBJ2-2 13 TRBV20-1 CSASPYSTGELFF
TRBJ2-7 17 TRBV6-5 CASSYLGPTGAPYEQYF
TRBJ2-5 16 TRBV7-2 CASSSAGGGYQGTQYF
TRBJ2-3 14 TRBV10-2 CASSTSHSTDTQYF
TRBJ1-1 13 TRBV5-6 CASSFNRGTEAFF
TRBJ2-1 15 TRBV6-4 CASSDPLLRGCEQFF
TRBJ2-5 13 TRBV29-1 CSVDLGREETQYF
TRBJ1-6 16 TRBV3-1 CASSQDNRGGNSPLHF
TRBJ2-1 16 TRBV7-9 CASSRVGGDSYNEQFF